This T cell receptor (beta chain) came from a study of monozygotic twins with inflammatory bowel disease (dated by TCRdb to about 2019). Broadly, across the study: In total, 28 monozygotic twin pairs made up the full study: 19 Danish pairs, all IBD-discordant, plus nine German pairs, of which four were IBD-concordant and five were IBD-discordant. Within discordant pairs, disease-associated traits were sought mainly by comparing IBD patients with their genetically identical healthy co-twins. Each individual had, on average, about 151 000 unique TCRalpha sequences and 181 000 unique TCRbeta sequences available for analysis. Study-wide conclusions, independent of this receptor: The analysis was unable to tell apart different T cell subtypes. Background noise and inter-individual variability may have been introduced into the repertoires by the differing immunosuppressive treatments among patients. Compared with healthy twins, IBD patients had fewer clonotypes in common with other individuals, a difference most pronounced in patients showing signs of disease activity. The results gave no support for a single strong signal or clonotype linked to IBD. A decrease in TCRbeta repertoire diversity, as measured by inverse Simpson index, was observed in IBD patients compared with their healthy co-twins. No difference in repertoire similarity was observed between concordant and discordant twins, possibly owing to limited statistical power.

An approximately 2.5 ml peripheral blood sample was drawn into PAXgene tubes per donor and stored at -80°C. Without T cell sorting, total RNA was isolated from whole blood using the PAXgene blood miRNA kit on an automated QIAcube. Peripheral blood from monozygotic twin pairs who were concordant or discordant for inflammatory bowel disease underwent deep TCRalpha and TCRbeta repertoire profiling using unique molecular barcoding. Smoking habits were recorded for all twin pairs, and each individual was classified as a current, former or never smoker. Library preparation used 5' RACE. Preparation of each TCR library used approximately 3,700 ng of total RNA. For each sample, cDNA synthesis with SMARTScribe reverse transcriptase was split into eight separate reactions. During cDNA synthesis, unique molecular identifiers containing a 6-nucleotide sample barcode were introduced by template switching. TCRalpha and TCRbeta cDNA was amplified by two nested PCRs of approximately 17 and 9 cycles, with bead purification after each PCR. Before amplification, the cDNA was both treated with uracil DNA-glycosylase and purified with the QIAquick PCR purification kit. The second PCR was the step at which Illumina TruSeq-compatible adapters and sample-specific barcodes were added. Library quality and concentration were assessed using TapeStation and Qubit, and approximately 5 ng of each library was pooled. Sequencing of pooled libraries was carried out on an Illumina HiSeq2500 single-index Rapid Run using 2 x 100 bp reads and custom sequencing primers. Under the source paper's analysis protocol: MiGEC version 1.2.6 was used for UMI-based consensus assembly, which corrected PCR and sequencing errors. MiXCR version 2.1.1 handled V(D)J alignment, clonotype assembly and CDR3 extraction. Gene usage, clonotype sharing and MAIT/NKT TCR abundance were normalised by analysing the top 1000, 10 000 and 20 000 clonotypes per sample. After downsampling to 27 000 UMIs, diversity was calculated as the inverse Simpson index using the vegan R package. Paired Mann-Whitney U tests were applied to discordant twin pairs, with Benjamini-Hochberg correction for multiple testing. TCRdb reprocessed the reads into one record per CDR3 protein sequence, lacking DNA. The V and J calls were not made by the authors but by TCRdb's processing. The sample's own table lists some 400,000 distinct CDR3 sequences. 2% to 3% of the sample is held by the ten biggest clonotypes.

Concerning this clonotype: This receptor's antigen is unknown.

The germline V gene (reference sequence) provides CDR1 LGHDT and CDR2 YNNKEL. Taken from cysteine to phenylalanine, the CDR3 has 17 residues. No nucleotide data were recorded. The sequence was collected from a human donor with ulcerative colitis or Crohn's disease, or a healthy co-twin of an affected twin (not recorded which). The chain couples TRBV3-1 to TRBJ1-6. The sequenced material came from blood. The CDR3 region: CASSPRREIYYNSPLHF.